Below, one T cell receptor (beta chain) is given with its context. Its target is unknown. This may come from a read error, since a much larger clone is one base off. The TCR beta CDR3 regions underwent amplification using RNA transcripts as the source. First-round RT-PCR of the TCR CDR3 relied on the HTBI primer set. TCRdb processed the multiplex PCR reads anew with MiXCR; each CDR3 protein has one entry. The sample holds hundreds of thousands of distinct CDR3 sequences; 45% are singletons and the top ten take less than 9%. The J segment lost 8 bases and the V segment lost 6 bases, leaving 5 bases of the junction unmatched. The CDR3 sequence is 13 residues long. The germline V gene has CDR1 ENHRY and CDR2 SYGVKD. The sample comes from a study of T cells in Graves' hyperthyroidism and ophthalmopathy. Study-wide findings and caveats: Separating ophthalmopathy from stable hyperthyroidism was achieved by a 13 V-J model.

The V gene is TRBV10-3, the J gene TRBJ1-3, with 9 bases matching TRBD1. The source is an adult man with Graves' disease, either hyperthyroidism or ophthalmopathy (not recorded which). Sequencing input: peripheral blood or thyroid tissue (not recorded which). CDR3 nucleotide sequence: TGTGCCATCAGCACGGGACAGGGAGACACCATATATTTT. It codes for CAISTGQGDTIYF.